This T cell receptor (beta chain) is drawn from a study of cytomegalovirus exposure and HLA in healthy donors. Findings and caveats of the study: A later examination showed that TCR association rates differed by HLA locus, with DRB1 most and HLA-C fewest. A list of roughly 180 TCR beta chains associated with cytomegalovirus was given. Within a later analysis, the majority of CMV-associated TCR beta chains appeared HLA-restricted.

Both 60 Vbeta primers and 13 Jbeta primers went into the PCR. Produced via immunoSEQ multiplex PCR; TCRdb's table is partial and in-frame only. The data show 95,000 to 150,000 clones, over 75% seen once. On this clone itself: Its antigen is still unknown.

This CDR3 spans 13 amino acids. CDR1 is MNHNY, CDR2 SVGAGI, per germline (reference sequence). Trimming cost V 6 bases and J 7 bases, with 13 bases left between them. The sample comprised PBMCs. This chain connects TRBV6-6 to TRBJ2-4; weak D call: TRBD2 (5 bases). The receptor comes from a woman younger than 30 in good health and CMV-seronegative. The CDR3, as DNA: TGTGCCAGCAGACTAGACCCAAACAACATTCAGTACTTC. Amino acid sequence: CASRLDPNNIQYF.